The 11 T cell receptor beta chains presented below share a single source sample, sequenced in a study of beta chain features in type 1 diabetes. The whole isolated RNA underwent reverse transcription, so sequencing captured expressed TCRB transcripts. Sequenced by immunoSEQ multiplex PCR; TCRdb stores in-frame clones only, minus some. In the table there are 860,000 or so clones, roughly 17% of which are singletons. The sequenced sample was naive CD4+ T cells from blood. The source is a woman younger than 30 in good health.

This rearrangement joins TRBV4-3 to TRBJ2-4, with D uncertain. Trimming pared 0 bases from V and 4 bases from J, leaving 4 bases between. The CDR3 contains 13 residues. Germline loops: CDR1 LGHNA, CDR2 YSLEER. The CDR3 sequence: CASSQDKKNIQYF. The CDR3 DNA is TGCGCCAGCAGCCAAGATAAGAAAAACATTCAGTACTTC.

On this clone: Other DNA sequences in this specimen translate into the identical CDR3. V and J are TRBV28 and TRBJ1-5, with D unclear. The germline gives CDR1 MDHEN, CDR2 SYDVKM. The length of the CDR3 is 11 residues. Trimming took off 5 bases at V and 4 bases at J, with 3 bases between the two ends. In DNA, the CDR3 is TGTGCCAGCAGTGTGAATCAGCCCCAGCATTTT. This encodes CASSVNQPQHF.

V is TRBV5-6 and J is TRBJ1-2, with D possibly TRBD1 on 5 matching bases. The CDR3 contains 16 residues. Trimming pared 4 bases from V and 8 bases from J, leaving 24 bases between. Germline CDR1 and CDR2: SGHDT and YYEEEE. This CDR3 reads CASSDFREEEGDGYTF. For the CDR3, the DNA is TGTGCCAGCAGCGATTTCAGGGAGGAGGAAGGGGACGGCTACACCTTC.

This clone was seen more than once but under ten times. The genes are TRBV10-3 and TRBJ2-7; D is tentatively TRBD1 or TRBD2 (6 bases each). The V gene's germline CDR1 is ENHRY and CDR2 SYGVKD. The CDR3 is 13 amino acids. Between the trimmed V and J ends, which lost 7 bases and 5 bases, there was a span of 15 bases. CDR3 in amino acids: CAIKGGGEDEQYF. In DNA, the CDR3 is TGTGCCATCAAGGGGGGCGGCGAGGACGAGCAGTACTTC.

This clone was counted between two and nine times. The sample contains more than one DNA sequence encoding this CDR3. V is TRBV7-3 and J is TRBJ2-5; a weak D match, TRBD1 (5 bases). Germline V gene data show CDR1 as SGHTA and CDR2 as FQGTGA. V dropped 3 bases and J dropped 5 bases, with 10 bases sitting between them. The CDR3 runs to 13 residues. The CDR3 coding sequence is TGTGCCAGCAGCTTCCAGGGTGGTGAGACCCAGTACTTC. It translates to CASSFQGGETQYF.

This clone was seen only a few times. This chain links TRBV4-3 with TRBJ2-4; D possibly corresponds to TRBD1 (6 bases). Germline lookup yields CDR1 LGHNA and CDR2 YSLEER. Trimming took off 1 base at V and 3 bases at J, with 22 bases between the two ends. The CDR3 spans 19 residues. The CDR3 protein is CASSQGKASTGGYKNIQYF. The CDR3 DNA reads as TGCGCCAGCAGCCAAGGCAAGGCTTCGACAGGAGGATACAAAAACATTCAGTACTTC.

The chain links TRBV28 to TRBJ1-2, with 10 bases lining up with TRBD1. The CDR3 covers 14 residues. In germline, CDR1 is MDHEN, CDR2 SYDVKM. V was clipped by 6 bases and J by 6 bases; unmatched bases: 7. The CDR3 coding sequence is TGTGCCAGCAGCCAAGGACAGGGGGGTGATGGCTACACCTTC. It yields the protein CASSQGQGGDGYTF.

This clone was observed a handful of times. Distinct nucleotide sequences in the sample also encode this CDR3. The chain uses TRBV19 and TRBJ2-2; TRBD2 matches at 9 bases. The CDR3 has 16 residues. After removal of 3 bases from V and 4 bases from J, the junction contained 6 bases not matched to a gene. Germline V gives CDR1 LNHDA, CDR2 SQIVND (reference sequence). The CDR3 region has the DNA TGTGCCAGTAGTATTTTGGCTAGCGGGATCACCGGGGAGCTGTTTTTT. Protein sequence: CASSILASGITGELFF.

This clone was observed a few times. The chain couples TRBV7-9 to TRBJ2-3, with 8 bases fitting TRBD2. V lost 3 bases to trimming and J lost 0 bases; unmatched junction nucleotides: 2. Germline-derived CDR1 and CDR2 are SEHNR and FQNEAQ (reference sequence). The CDR3 totals 15 residues. The CDR3 region is CASSFSGISTDTQYF. Here the CDR3 DNA reads TGTGCCAGCAGCTTTAGCGGGATTAGCACAGATACGCAGTATTTT.

The sample holds a few counts of this clone. V is TRBV20-1 and J is TRBJ1-1, with D possibly being TRBD1 (5 bases). The V end lost 6 bases, the J end lost 13 bases, and 9 bases lay between the germline ends. The CDR3 spans 8 residues. Looked up from germline, CDR1 is DFQATT and CDR2 is SNEGSKA (reference sequence). CDR3 bases: TGCAGTGCGCCGCAGGGTTTCTTT. It yields the protein CSAPQGFF.

As regards this clone: At one end the junction does not follow the germline gene, possibly because of a read error. The genes are TRBV5-1 and TRBJ2-3; possibly TRBD1 or TRBD2 for D (6 bases each). The germline V gene encodes CDR1 SGHRS and CDR2 YFSETQ. The CDR3 has 14 amino acids. The CDR3 loop is CSSNGGQYTDTQYF. In nucleotides, the CDR3 is TGCTCCAGCAATGGGGGGCAGTACACAGATACGCAGTATTTT.